Listed below are T cell receptor beta chains from one sample, sequenced in a study of T cell changes during pregnancy in multiple sclerosis. The assay was immunoSEQ multiplex PCR, and TCRdb's table has in-frame clones only and misses some. Of 58,000 or so clones in the sample, less than 95% were seen once. Sequenced here: peripheral blood, sampled in the first trimester of pregnancy. All receptors derive from a female donor in good health, enrolled as a control in a pregnancy study. Both conserved end residues are part of each CDR3. A D gene is named only where the DNA matches it firmly. Where a row states a size, it is once, few, many or the class of an expanded clone; other rows omit it.

j_call | v_call | d_call | clone_size | cdr3_nt | cdr3_aa
TRBJ1-4 | TRBV5-1 | TRBD1 | - | TGCGCCAGCAGATCGACAGGGAAATCTAGTGAAAAACTGTTTTTT | CASRSTGKSSEKLFF
TRBJ1-3 | TRBV6-1 | - | - | TGTGCCAGCAGTGAAGACAGATTCCGTCCCACTGGAAACACCATATATTTT | CASSEDRFRPTGNTIYF
TRBJ2-1 | TRBV6-5 | - | - | TGTGCCAGCCAGGACTCGAGCTCCTACAATGAGCAGTTCTTC | CASQDSSSYNEQFF
TRBJ2-7 | TRBV9 | TRBD2 | - | TGTGCCAGCAGCGTAGGGGTAGCGGGGTCCTCCTACGAGCAGTACTTC | CASSVGVAGSSYEQYF
TRBJ2-7 | TRBV5-6 | - | once | TGTGCCAGCAGCTTGTCGGACAGAGCCTACGAGCAGTACTTC | CASSLSDRAYEQYF
TRBJ2-2 | TRBV7-6 | TRBD2 | - | TGTGCCAGCAGACCACTAGCGGGGGGGCCCAACGGGGAGCTGTTTTTT | CASRPLAGGPNGELFF
TRBJ1-1 | TRBV10-1 | - | - | TGCGCCAGCAGTGGAGGGTTGGGAACGGAAGCTTTCTTT | CASSGGLGTEAFF
TRBJ2-1 | TRBV5-1 | TRBD2 | once | TGCGCCACCGGGACTAGCGGGGCCTCCTACAATGAGCAGTTCTTC | CATGTSGASYNEQFF
TRBJ2-7 | TRBV23-1 | TRBD1 | - | TGCGCCAGCAGTCCTGAGGCGATAGGGGGCGGTAACTACGAGCAGTACTTC | CASSPEAIGGGNYEQYF
TRBJ2-5 | TRBV2 | - | few | TGTGCCAGCAGTAAAGGGGCCCAAGAGACCCAGTACTTC | CASSKGAQETQYF
TRBJ1-2 | TRBV27 | TRBD1 | once | TGTGCCAGCAGTCCCTCTAAAAAGACAGGGAACTATGGCTACACCTTC | CASSPSKKTGNYGYTF
TRBJ2-2 | TRBV28 | TRBD1 | - | TGTGCCAGCAGCCCAGGGGGCACCACGAACACCGGGGAGCTGTTTTTT | CASSPGGTTNTGELFF
TRBJ2-7 | TRBV15 | - | - | TGTGCCACCGAGTCCTTGCCGGGGGCCTACGAGCAGTACTTC | CATESLPGAYEQYF
TRBJ1-2 | TRBV4-1 | - | - | TGCGCCAGCAGCCAAACCGGGACAAACTATGGCTACACCTTC | CASSQTGTNYGYTF
TRBJ2-7 | TRBV4-2 | TRBD2 | - | TGTGCCAGCAGCCCGGGGACTAGCGGGAGTCTTGACGAGCAGTACTTC | CASSPGTSGSLDEQYF
TRBJ1-1 | TRBV5-6 | - | - | TGTGCCAGCAGCCCATTGGGTAGGGGGAAGACTGAAGCTTTCTTT | CASSPLGRGKTEAFF
TRBJ2-7 | TRBV28 | TRBD2 | - | TGTGCCAGCGGACTAGAATCCTACGAGCAGTACTTC | CASGLESYEQYF
TRBJ1-1 | TRBV6-6 | TRBD1 | few | TGTGCCAGCAGTTACAGTCAGGGGGCCTTGAACACTGAAGCTTTCTTT | CASSYSQGALNTEAFF
TRBJ2-7 | TRBV4-1 | - | - | TGCGCCAGCAGCCAAGATAGGGGCTACGAGCAGTACTTC | CASSQDRGYEQYF
TRBJ2-7 | TRBV27 | TRBD2 | - | TGTGCCAGCAGATGGGCGGGAGCGTCCTACGAGCAGTACTTC | CASRWAGASYEQYF
TRBJ2-1 | TRBV27 | TRBD1 | - | TGTGCCTCTGACGAGGGGACAGGGGGCATCTACAATGAGCAGTTCTTC | CASDEGTGGIYNEQFF
TRBJ1-1 | TRBV4-1 | - | - | TGCGCCAGCAGCCCGGGACAAATGAACACTGAAGCTTTCTTT | CASSPGQMNTEAFF
TRBJ1-6 | TRBV27 | TRBD1 | - | TGTGCCAGCAGGGACAGGGAGCATAATTCACCCCTCCACTTT | CASRDREHNSPLHF
TRBJ2-1 | TRBV6-4 | - | - | TGTGCCAGCAGTGACCGAACAGCCGCCTACAATGAGCAGTTCTTC | CASSDRTAAYNEQFF
TRBJ1-5 | TRBV4-1 | - | - | TGCGCCAGCAGCCATTCGAACCTAAATCAGCCCCAGCATTTT | CASSHSNLNQPQHF
TRBJ1-1 | TRBV18 | - | - | TGTGCCAGCTCAGCCACAGGGACACTCGCGTCCGTGGGGAACACTGAAGCTTTCTTT | CASSATGTLASVGNTEAFF
TRBJ1-2 | TRBV14 | - | - | TGTGCCAGCAGCGAGAACTTAGCCGGAGGGATCTATGGCTACACCTTC | CASSENLAGGIYGYTF
TRBJ2-7 | TRBV6-6 | TRBD2 | - | TGTGCCAGCAGTACTGGGACTAGCGGCTCCTACGAGCAGTACTTC | CASSTGTSGSYEQYF
TRBJ1-2 | TRBV6-5 | TRBD1 | - | TGTGCCAGCAGTTACCTACCGACAGGGGTAGATGGCTACACCTTC | CASSYLPTGVDGYTF
TRBJ2-3 | TRBV5-1 | - | - | TGCGCCAGCAGCGATGAGAGGGGGGGCTTGTCAGATACGCAGTATTTT | CASSDERGGLSDTQYF
TRBJ2-5 | TRBV19 | - | - | TGTGCCAGTAGTCCCCTAGACCTGCCGGGGTCTGAGACCCAGTACTTC | CASSPLDLPGSETQYF
TRBJ2-1 | TRBV6-5 | - | - | TGTGCCAGCAGTTCTCCGGACAGCCAAGCATACAATGAGCAGTTCTTC | CASSSPDSQAYNEQFF
TRBJ2-3 | TRBV2 | TRBD2 | - | TGTGCCAGCGGCGGGGGGGCGACCACAGATACGCAGTATTTT | CASGGGATTDTQYF
TRBJ2-1 | TRBV6-4 | TRBD2 | - | TGTGCCAGCAGCCCTACCGGGACTACCCCAAATGAGCAGTTCTTC | CASSPTGTTPNEQFF
TRBJ2-7 | TRBV11-3 | - | - | TGTGCCAGCAGCCATCGACAGGGTAGCGGCGAGCAGTACTTC | CASSHRQGSGEQYF
TRBJ2-7 | TRBV21-1 | - | - | TGTGCCAGCAGCAAAGCCGGGTGGACAGGGCAAACCTACGAGCAGTACTTC | CASSKAGWTGQTYEQYF
TRBJ2-5 | TRBV7-8 | TRBD2 | - | TGTGCCAGCAGCTTAGAGATTAGCGGGGGACAAGAGACCCAGTACTTC | CASSLEISGGQETQYF
TRBJ1-2 | TRBV18 | - | - | TGTGCCAGCTCACCTTCGGGGTTAGATGGCTACACCTTC | CASSPSGLDGYTF
TRBJ1-2 | TRBV6-6 | TRBD1 | - | TGTGCCAGCAGCCGCCGGGGGACAGGGGGCAATCATGGCTACACCTTC | CASSRRGTGGNHGYTF
TRBJ1-2 | TRBV7-9 | - | - | TGTGCCAGCAGCAGCAGGTCCCTTCGCTATGGCTACACCTTC | CASSSRSLRYGYTF
TRBJ2-7 | TRBV18 | TRBD2 | - | TGTGCCAGCTCACCAAGGGCGGGGGAGTACTACGAGCAGTACTTC | CASSPRAGEYYEQYF
TRBJ1-5 | TRBV28 | TRBD1 | - | TGTGCCAGCAGTTTAACGTTCGGACAGGAAATCAAGTATAGCAATCAGCCCCAGCATTTT | CASSLTFGQEIKYSNQPQHF
TRBJ1-5 | TRBV10-3 | - | - | TGTGCCATCAGTGACCCCGGGAGACAGCCCCAGCATTTT | CAISDPGRQPQHF
TRBJ1-2 | TRBV6-5 | - | - | TGTGCCAGCTGGAGGCATAACTATGGCTACACCTTC | CASWRHNYGYTF
TRBJ2-4 | TRBV18 | - | - | TGTGCCAGCTCACCAATGTCTTCGGGGGTAGGCGCCAAAAACATTCAGTACTTC | CASSPMSSGVGAKNIQYF
TRBJ1-1 | TRBV19 | - | - | TGTGCCAGTAGTCCCCAGAATGGCCCGAACACTGAAGCTTTCTTT | CASSPQNGPNTEAFF